This T cell receptor beta chain derives from a study of graft-versus-host responses after intestinal transplantation. Points from the study as a whole: The study associated peak circulating GvH clone levels with early post-transplant HvG declines.

Using immunoSEQ multiplex PCR, the repertoire was profiled, and TCRdb retains in-frame clones only, with some absent. The sample shows about 100,000 clones, about 90% of them seen only once. Germline V gives CDR1 SEHNR, CDR2 FQNEAQ (reference sequence). V was cut by 1 base and J by 1 base, with 7 bases left in between. This CDR3 has 15 residues. Concerning this clone: Its specificity is unknown.

The rearrangement joins TRBV7-9 to TRBJ2-2; D not certain. The clonotype originates from a human donor who was the organ donor for an intestinal transplant. Here the sequenced sample was unstimulated CD4+ T cells sorted from spleen or lymph node cells, taken before transplant. The CDR3 DNA reads TGTGCCAGCAGCTTAGGATCGGGGAACACCGGGGAGCTGTTTTTT. Its translation: CASSLGSGNTGELFF.